The clone carrying this T cell receptor (beta chain) was detected a few times. Its antigen is not known. The PCR had 60 Vbeta and 13 Jbeta primers. Libraries were prepared by immunoSEQ multiplex PCR; TCRdb keeps only in-frame clonotypes and omits some of them. In the table there are about 150,000 clones, approximately 9% of which are singletons. This entry comes from a study of cytomegalovirus exposure and HLA in healthy donors. About the research overall: There were 90 million to 130 million unique TCR beta sequences, drawn from approximately 180 million T cells, in an earlier analysis. The study, taken as a whole, reports: With later analysis, a missense DCLRE1C variant became linked to TCR beta V- and J-gene trimming. Cytomegalovirus status was reportedly diagnosed by the classifier with high specificity and sensitivity.

Material for sequencing was PBMCs. The TCR sequence derives from a male donor in good health and CMV-seronegative.

CDR3 sequence: CASSFIYNSPLHF. The CDR3 nucleotides are TGTGCCAGCAGTTTCATCTATAATTCACCCCTCCACTTT. The rearrangement joins TRBV27 to TRBJ1-6; D is uncertain. This CDR3 region has 13 residues. Germline lookup yields CDR1 MNHEY and CDR2 SMNVEV (reference sequence). V was shortened by 3 bases and J by 3 bases, with 3 bases between the two germline ends.